The clone carrying this T cell receptor beta chain has more than one count but fewer than ten. Antigen unknown. The data were taken from a study of blood T cells in healthy people across ages. The authors ran a second PCR of about 7 to 11 cycles using a sample-barcoded 5' primer and a J-beta primer mix. MiXCR, applied by TCRdb to the 5' RACE reads, yields one record per CDR3 protein. This table has around 750,000 distinct CDR3 sequences, about 55% appearing once. Total RNA was isolated from each sample in quantities of at least 6 micrograms. General observations from the study: Nothing was known about donor CMV status, and this possibly confounded expanded clonotype changes.

This CDR3 spans 15 amino acids. The V gene lost 5 bases and the J gene lost 11 bases, with 24 bases spanning the gap. CDR1 is ENHRY, CDR2 SYGVKD, per germline. Input material: blood. This chain links TRBV10-3 with TRBJ2-5, with a possible D match to TRBD2 (6 bases). The sequence was collected from a man older than 75 in good health. In DNA form, the CDR3 reads TGTGCCATCAGTAACCCGGGACTCCCCACTTGGGAGCAGTACTTC. Translated, it gives CAISNPGLPTWEQYF.